The rows below give T cell receptor beta chains drawn from one sample of a study of OX40 agonist ivuxolimab in advanced cancers. Profiling relied on immunoSEQ multiplex PCR, and the TCRdb table lists in-frame clones only, not all of them. The sample has some 60,000 clones, about 88% seen once; the top ten hold 3.5% to 4%. The specimen comprised CD4+ or CD8+ T cells sorted from blood, sampled in a trial of the OX40 agonist ivuxolimab. The source is an adult with an advanced solid tumor such as melanoma, head and neck, liver or kidney cancer. CDR3s include the opening cysteine and the closing phenylalanine or tryptophan. D genes are given only for firm matches. Expanded clones are given a class, and other clones once, few, many or no size at all.

CDR3aa	CDR3nt	v_gene	j_gene	abundance	d_gene
CASSLRDATGELFF	TGCGCCAGCAGCTTGAGAGATGCCACCGGGGAGCTGTTTTTT	TRBV5-1	TRBJ2-2	.	.
CASSPGGAGGHKEAFF	TGTGCCAGCAGCCCTGGCGGGGCAGGGGGACATAAGGAAGCTTTCTTT	TRBV5-6	TRBJ1-1	once	TRBD1
CASSLLMGSTEAFF	TGTGCCAGCAGCTTGTTAATGGGAAGCACTGAAGCTTTCTTT	TRBV7-2	TRBJ1-1	.	.
CASSIRGRVYEQYF	TGTGCCAGTAGTATAAGGGGGCGCGTTTACGAGCAGTACTTC	TRBV19	TRBJ2-7	.	TRBD1
CASSLMSSYNSPLHF	TGTGCCAGCAGCTTAATGAGCTCCTATAATTCACCCCTCCACTTT	TRBV7-3	TRBJ1-6	.	.
CASSPPLMLGTDTQYF	TGCGCCAGCAGCCCGCCATTAATGCTAGGCACAGATACGCAGTATTTT	TRBV5-1	TRBJ2-3	.	.
CASSLPGTASNQPQHF	TGTGCCAGCAGCCTGCCTGGGACAGCTAGCAATCAGCCCCAGCATTTT	TRBV7-2	TRBJ1-5	.	TRBD1
CASSRLQAETQYF	TGCGCCAGCAGCCGCCTACAAGCAGAGACCCAGTACTTC	TRBV4-1	TRBJ2-5	.	.
CASSLSGGNTEAFF	TGTGCCAGCAGCTTATCGGGGGGGAACACTGAAGCTTTCTTT	TRBV7-3	TRBJ1-1	.	.
CASSLLGGDLNTEAFF	TGTGCCAGCAGCTTGCTTGGGGGGGATTTGAACACTGAAGCTTTCTTT	TRBV5-6	TRBJ1-1	.	.
CASSLRDEQYF	TGTGCCAGCAGCCTTCGAGACGAGCAGTACTTC	TRBV6-6	TRBJ2-7	.	.
CASSSSGLRGNTEAFF	TGTGCCAGCAGTTCCTCGGGGTTGCGGGGGAACACTGAAGCTTTCTTT	TRBV2	TRBJ1-1	.	.
CASGGGYNEQFF	TGTGCCAGCGGGGGGGGCTACAATGAGCAGTTCTTC	TRBV6-5	TRBJ2-1	.	TRBD2
CASSSDDYEQYF	TGTGCCAGCTCATCGGATGACTACGAGCAGTACTTC	TRBV18	TRBJ2-7	once	.
CASSSDGGGRNTIYF	TGCGCCAGCAGCTCAGACGGTGGTGGGCGAAACACCATATATTTT	TRBV5-1	TRBJ1-3	few	.
CSVRGEMNTEAFF	TGCAGCGTCCGCGGAGAGATGAACACTGAAGCTTTCTTT	TRBV29-1	TRBJ1-1	.	.
CASSLGHSNQPQHF	TGTGCCAGCAGCCTAGGCCATAGCAATCAGCCCCAGCATTTT	TRBV5-6	TRBJ1-5	.	.
CASSFGGTNTEAFF	TGTGCCAGCAGCTTCGGGGGAACGAACACTGAAGCTTTCTTT	TRBV5-4	TRBJ1-1	.	.
CASSTQITGPTLHF	TGTGCCAGTAGTACCCAAATAACAGGGCCAACCCTCCACTTT	TRBV19	TRBJ1-6	.	.
CASSLGTGSRYEQYF	TGTGCCAGCAGCTTGGGGACAGGCAGCCGATACGAGCAGTACTTC	TRBV7-2	TRBJ2-7	.	TRBD1
CASSPQPPPELFF	TGTGCCAGCAGTCCTCAACCCCCGCCGGAGCTGTTTTTT	TRBV28	TRBJ2-2	.	.
CASSHVNSYEQYF	TGTGCCAGCAGCCACGTCAACTCCTACGAGCAGTACTTC	TRBV6-5	TRBJ2-7	.	.
CASTNQGWIGELFF	TGTGCCAGCACAAACCAGGGGTGGATCGGGGAGCTGTTTTTT	TRBV5-4	TRBJ2-2	once	.
CAWSTDSSNQPQHF	TGTGCCTGGAGCACTGACAGTAGCAATCAGCCCCAGCATTTT	TRBV30	TRBJ1-5	.	.
CASSLVTGGQPQHF	TGTGCCAGCAGCTTAGTAACCGGCGGTCAGCCCCAGCATTTT	TRBV7-8	TRBJ1-5	.	.
CASSLVELGETQYF	TGCGCCAGCAGCTTGGTTGAGTTGGGTGAGACCCAGTACTTC	TRBV5-1	TRBJ2-5	once	.
CAISDRAANYGYTF	TGTGCCATCAGTGACAGGGCTGCTAACTATGGCTACACCTTC	TRBV10-3	TRBJ1-2	few	.
CASSPPGDTGELFF	TGTGCCAGCTCACCACCGGGGGACACCGGGGAGCTGTTTTTT	TRBV18	TRBJ2-2	.	.
CASSLVPGQNTEAFF	TGCGCCAGCAGCTTGGTACCGGGTCAGAACACTGAAGCTTTCTTT	TRBV5-1	TRBJ1-1	.	.
CASSLAERVGTEAFF	TGCGCCAGCAGCTTGGCCGAAAGGGTTGGGACTGAAGCTTTCTTT	TRBV5-1	TRBJ1-1	.	.
CSAQGGGGTQYF	TGCAGCGCCCAGGGGGGCGGGGGGACCCAGTACTTC	TRBV29-1	TRBJ2-5	.	.
CASSRPQGKVDEQYF	TGTGCCAGCTCACGCCCACAGGGGAAGGTCGACGAGCAGTACTTC	TRBV18	TRBJ2-7	once	TRBD1
CASSPPGWTYTEAFF	TGTGCCAGCAGCCCACCGGGGTGGACGTACACTGAAGCTTTCTTT	TRBV27	TRBJ1-1	.	.
CASSLNGEKETQYF	TGTGCCAGCAGCTTAAACGGGGAGAAGGAGACCCAGTACTTC	TRBV7-2	TRBJ2-5	.	.
CASSYGGREQFF	TGTGCCAGCAGTTACGGGGGTCGTGAGCAGTTCTTC	TRBV6-5	TRBJ2-1	once	.
CASSLAAPPPADTQYF	TGTGCCAGCAGCTTGGCGGCCCCGCCGCCGGCGGATACGCAGTATTTT	TRBV7-2	TRBJ2-3	.	.
CASSAFGELFF	TGTGCCAGCAGCGCCTTCGGGGAGCTGTTTTTT	TRBV9	TRBJ2-2	.	.
CASSEPRQSIMNTEAFF	TGTGCCAGTAGCGAACCAAGACAGTCAATCATGAACACTGAAGCTTTCTTT	TRBV19	TRBJ1-1	.	.
CASSPRQGEAFF	TGTGCCAGCAGCCCCCGACAGGGCGAAGCTTTCTTT	TRBV4-2	TRBJ1-1	.	TRBD1
CASSKGFSGNTIYF	TGTGCCAGCAGCAAGGGATTCTCTGGAAACACCATATATTTT	TRBV9	TRBJ1-3	.	.
CASSPEGDGYGYTF	TGTGCCAGCTCACCAGAGGGGGACGGCTATGGCTACACCTTC	TRBV18	TRBJ1-2	.	.
CASSLLGATAGNTIYF	TGTGCCAGCAGTTTATTGGGGGCTACAGCTGGAAACACCATATATTTT	TRBV28	TRBJ1-3	.	.
CASSPGAPSTSCEQYF	TGCGCCAGCAGCCCAGGAGCGCCTTCTACGTCTTGCGAGCAGTACTTC	TRBV4-3	TRBJ2-7	.	.
CASGLVLKENTQYF	TGTGCTAGTGGTTTGGTATTGAAGGAAAATACGCAGTATTTT	TRBV12-5	TRBJ2-3	once	.
CASLQGRYWDTEAFF	TGTGCCAGCCTACAGGGTCGTTACTGGGACACTGAAGCTTTCTTT	TRBV19	TRBJ1-1	.	.
CASYPGTGLREQYF	TGCGCCAGCTATCCCGGGACAGGGCTGAGAGAGCAGTACTTC	TRBV5-1	TRBJ2-7	.	TRBD1
CASSFSGEQEKLFF	TGCGCCAGCAGCTTCTCAGGGGAGCAGGAAAAACTGTTTTTT	TRBV5-1	TRBJ1-4	.	.